These 5 T cell receptor beta chains were all obtained from the same sample, sequenced in a study of blood T cell repertoires in COVID-19. Clones were read by immunoSEQ multiplex PCR, and TCRdb kept only the in-frame ones, dropping some. The table has around 260,000 clones, around 84% seen once. The specimen was PBMCs or T cells enriched from blood (not recorded which). The receptors here all came from a man between 25 and 39 years old with acute COVID-19.

This chain connects TRBV7-9 to TRBJ2-1; TRBD1 matches at 8 bases. V shed 7 bases, J shed 7 bases, and the junction held 12 bases outside the gene matches. The CDR3 totals 15 residues. The germline gives CDR1 SEHNR, CDR2 FQNEAQ (reference sequence). CDR3 region: CASNRAGGLLNEQFF. The CDR3 DNA sequence: TGTGCCAGCAATCGGGCAGGGGGCCTTTTGAATGAGCAGTTCTTC.

The chain recombines TRBV27 with TRBJ2-3; 8 bases map to TRBD2. The trim removed 4 bases at V and 4 bases at J, leaving 13 bases unmatched. CDR1 and CDR2 from the germline V gene are MNHEY and SMNVEV (reference sequence). The CDR3 is 17 amino acids. CDR3 region: CASSSPWVAGSSDTQYF. As DNA, the CDR3 is TGTGCCAGCAGTTCCCCCTGGGTAGCGGGAAGCTCAGATACGCAGTATTTT.

V gene TRBV3-1 (or the pseudogene TRBV3-2) combines with J gene TRBJ1-2; D unresolved. The CDR3 extends over 12 amino acids. Trimming pared 0 bases from V and 7 bases from J, leaving 6 bases between. Germline V CDR1 and CDR2: LGHDT, YNNKEL (reference sequence). The CDR3 DNA is TGTGCCAGCAGCCAAGATCGTCGTGGCTACACCTTC. This gives the protein CASSQDRRGYTF.

The chain uses TRBV5-4 and TRBJ2-1; the match to TRBD1 covers 7 bases. Germline V gene lookup returns CDR1 SGHNT and CDR2 YYREEE (reference sequence). CDR3 length: 17 amino acids. With 5 bases clipped from V and 5 bases from J, the junction kept 16 bases outside the gene matches. The CDR3 protein is CASRRQGMASGNNEQFF. The CDR3 DNA reads TGTGCCAGCAGAAGACAGGGAATGGCTTCGGGGAACAATGAGCAGTTCTTC.

This chain connects TRBV28 to TRBJ1-5, with 7 nucleotides matching TRBD1. V shed 3 bases, J shed 11 bases, and the junction held 7 bases outside the gene matches. The CDR3 is made up of 13 amino acids. Per germline, CDR1 MDHEN and CDR2 SYDVKM. The CDR3 coding sequence is TGTGCCAGCAGTTTCGAGGGGGCCATAGCCCAGCATTTT. Its translation: CASSFEGAIAQHF.